These 10 T cell receptor beta chains originate from one sample sequenced in a study of T cell repertoires in cytomegalovirus infection. TCRdb ran MiXCR on the reads and lists one entry per CDR3 protein. The data show around 900,000 distinct CDR3 sequences, approximately 30% seen once. These receptors' antigens are unknown. The source was cultured CD8+ T cells from PBMCs, collected from culture after CMV antigen stimulation. Receptors originate from a human donor in good health (CMV status not recorded). Some clones in this sample may be carry-over from other donors' samples.

This clonotype was seen a few times. The V and J genes are TRBV27 and TRBJ1-5; tentatively, D is TRBD1 (6 bases). CDR1 and CDR2 (germline): MNHEY, SMNVEV (reference sequence). The CDR3 has 15 residues. Deletions cut 3 bases from V and 7 bases from J, with 16 bases between. The CDR3: CASSFRQGIEQPQHF. The CDR3 nucleotides are TGTGCCAGCAGTTTTAGGCAGGGGATTGAGCAGCCCCAGCATTTT.

The genes are TRBV15 and TRBJ2-5, with D possibly matching TRBD1 (6 bases). Trimming left V 1 base short and J 2 bases short, with 11 bases between. The CDR3 is 15 amino acids. Germline V gives CDR1 LNHNV, CDR2 YYDKDF (reference sequence). CDR3 sequence reads: CATSRVTGMQETQYF. The DNA for the CDR3 is TGTGCCACCAGCAGAGTTACAGGGATGCAAGAGACCCAGTACTTC.

The chain has TRBV12-3 or TRBV12-4 and TRBJ1-4; TRBD1 matches at 7 bases. The CDR3 totals 16 residues. The V and J ends lost 3 bases and 3 bases, in that order; junction bases with no gene match: 7. The CDR3 sequence: CASSFGEGQSNEKLFF. DNA for the CDR3: TGTGCCAGCAGTTTCGGCGAGGGACAGTCTAATGAAAAACTGTTTTTT.

The chain is built from TRBV7-3 and TRBJ2-5, with 7 nucleotides matching TRBD1. This CDR3 is 17 amino acids long. The junction had 11 bases not matched to a gene; V was cut back by 3 bases and J by 1 base. Germline assignment: CDR1 SGHTA and CDR2 FQGTGA. The CDR3 bases are TGTGCCAGCAGCTTCCACCTTCGTAGACAGGGCCAAGAGACCCAGTACTTC. It specifies CASSFHLRRQGQETQYF.

The rearrangement joins TRBV6-2 or TRBV6-3 to TRBJ2-5; TRBD2 aligns across 14 bases. The V segment lost 10 bases and the J segment 5 bases; nucleotides outside the gene matches: 9. CDR1 MNHEY and CDR2 SVGEGT come from the germline V gene. This CDR3 contains 15 residues. CDR3 sequence (DNA): TGTGCCACGACTAGGAGACTAGCGGGGGGGGAGACCCAGTACTTC. Its protein is CATTRRLAGGETQYF.

The chain employs TRBV6-5 and TRBJ2-1, with 9 bases fitting TRBD1. In germline, CDR1 is MNHEY, CDR2 SVGAGI. J was trimmed by 5 bases and V by 2 bases; bases with no gene match: 10. This CDR3 spans 17 amino acids. CDR3 nucleotides: TGTGCCAGCAGTTACACTAACCCGGGACAGGGAAACAATGAGCAGTTCTTC. Residues: CASSYTNPGQGNNEQFF.

This clonotype was recorded a few times. CDR3 coding DNA: TGCAGTGCTAGCAGCTGGATTGGGAACCCGGGACAGGGGATCTATGGCTACACCTTC. Translation: CSASSWIGNPGQGIYGYTF. This chain uses TRBV20-1 with TRBJ1-2, with 10 bases fitting TRBD1. The CDR3 covers 19 residues. V was pared by 3 bases and J by 4 bases, with 20 bases of the junction left unmatched. The germline V gene encodes CDR1 DFQATT and CDR2 SNEGSKA (reference sequence).

The V gene is TRBV2, the J gene TRBJ2-1, with 8 bases fitting TRBD1. Germline V gene data show CDR1 as SNHLY and CDR2 as FYNNEI. The CDR3 contains 16 residues. V was pared by 2 bases and J by 8 bases, with 11 bases of the junction left unmatched. CDR3 sequence: CASSERTGFLNDEQFF. The DNA of the CDR3 is TGTGCCAGCAGTGAAAGGACAGGGTTCCTAAACGATGAGCAGTTCTTC.

This clonotype came up a few times. This sequence joins TRBV14 and TRBJ2-7; D is possibly TRBD2 (5 bases). The ends were cut back, 4 bases at V and 2 bases at J, with 12 bases in the middle. This CDR3 is built from 14 residues. Germline V gene data show CDR1 as SGHDN and CDR2 as FVKESK. The CDR3 loop is CASSLRGRAYEQYV. Written as DNA, the CDR3 is TGTGCCAGCAGCCTCCGAGGGAGAGCCTACGAGCAGTACGTC.

This clonotype was detected only a few times. This rearrangement joins TRBV18 to TRBJ1-2; tentative D call: TRBD1 (6 bases). The CDR3 has 14 residues. Deletions cut 2 bases from V and 4 bases from J, with 11 bases between. Germline CDR1 KGHSH, CDR2 LQKENI. CDR3 nucleotide sequence: TGTGCCAGCTCACCAACCAGGGGCCCCTATGGCTACACCTTC. Its translation: CASSPTRGPYGYTF.